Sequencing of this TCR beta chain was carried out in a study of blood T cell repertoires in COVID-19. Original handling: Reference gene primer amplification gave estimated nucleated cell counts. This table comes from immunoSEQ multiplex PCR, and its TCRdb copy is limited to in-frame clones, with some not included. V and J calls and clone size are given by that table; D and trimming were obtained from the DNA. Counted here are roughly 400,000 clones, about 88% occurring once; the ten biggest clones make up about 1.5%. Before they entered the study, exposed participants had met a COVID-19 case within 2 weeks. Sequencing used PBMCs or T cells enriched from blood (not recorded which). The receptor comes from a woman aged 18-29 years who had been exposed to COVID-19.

The CDR3 DNA follows: TGCGCCAGCAGCCTTACAGGGGGCGATGGCTATGGCTACACCTTC. This encodes CASSLTGGDGYGYTF. The chain uses TRBV4-1 and TRBJ1-2; 9 positions agree with TRBD1. Trimming cost V 4 bases and J 4 bases; bases outside gene matches: 7. The CDR3 contains 15 residues. Per the germline V gene, CDR1 is MGHRA and CDR2 is YSYEKL.